This T cell receptor beta chain was sequenced for a study of blood T cell repertoires in COVID-19 (TCRdb year 2020). Broadly, across the study: Collaborator samples came from the United States, Italy and Spain and covered acute and convalescent phases of COVID-19. The material from the prospective study consisted of cDNA or gDNA derived from T cells, B-cell-depleted T cells, or PBMCs. Subjects who had been exposed to COVID-19, were actively infected with it, or had recovered from it provided the deeply sampled blood TCRbeta repertoires that made up the dataset. A freely available public database, intended as a resource for researchers studying the immune response to SARS-CoV-2, is where the repertoires were released. The samples were drawn from two sources: the first 160 participants of the ongoing ImmuneRACE study, and 950 to 1,500 subjects contributed by 6 global collaborators. A de-identified subject ID, COVID-19 status, age in years and sex were almost always included in the sample metadata. HLA class I and class II types, where available, came from metadata supplied by the sample provider rather than from assay-based typing. Results the study describes overall, beyond this receptor: How much clinical and demographic metadata was included differed by source and by participant, and the metadata was provided uncurated.

One collaborating source in Seattle enrolled patients while the patients were actively infected and followed the patients over time throughout the course of disease. Whole blood was collected in K2EDTA tubes by collaborating institutions according to the institutions' own protocols. Collaborator samples were shipped for TCRbeta analysis as frozen whole blood, isolated PBMCs, or DNA extracted from either sample type. In the case of this clone: This clone's antigen is unknown. It has no much larger one-base neighbor in the sample; base qualities were not kept.

The immunoSEQ Assay, a bias-controlled multiplex PCR, was used to amplify TCRbeta CDR3 regions from genomic DNA. Under the source paper's analysis protocol: The number of nucleated cells in each sample was estimated from the amplification of reference gene primers within the assay. To quantify the absolute abundance of each unique TCRbeta CDR3 rearrangement, sequence reads were collapsed and filtered. For each sample, productive Simpson clonality was calculated by taking the square root of Simpson's diversity index across productive rearrangements. Entries here come from immuneACCESS through TCRdb and include only in-frame sequences with V and J called. Some clones fail to appear in such tables; in the studies checked, an unresolved V gene covers under half of the shortfall, and the cause of the remainder is unknown. That table supplies the V and J calls and clone size; D and trimming were determined from the DNA. This sample has about 300,000 clones in its table, and 88% of those were observed once. The ten largest clones represent roughly 1.7% of the sample.

The sequenced material came from peripheral blood. The receptor was isolated from a woman in her thirties with COVID-19, enrolled during active disease.

The nucleotides are TGCGCCAGCAGTGAGTCCTGTCGGGGGAGGGACTACGAGCAGTACGTC. It translates to CASSESCRGRDYEQYV. The chain joins TRBV10-1 to TRBJ2-7; 7 bases in the junction line up with TRBD2. The junction shows trimming of 0 bases on V and 3 bases on J, and the gene matches do not reach 8 bases of it. There are 16 amino acids in the CDR3, from cysteine to valine inclusive. The read is trimmed to its CDR3 DNA, 48 bases read in frame from base 1. CDR1 and CDR2 were assigned from the germline V gene (reference sequence) as WNHNN and SYGVQD.